The 28 T cell receptor beta chains below come from one sample, sequenced in a study of cytomegalovirus exposure and HLA in healthy donors. The PCR used 60 Vbeta and 13 Jbeta primers. This table comes from immunoSEQ multiplex PCR, and its TCRdb copy is limited to in-frame clones, with some not included. The sample holds about 160,000 clones, about 72% seen once. Material: PBMCs. These receptors were obtained from a man aged 45 to 65 in good health and CMV-seropositive.

V gene TRBV2 combines with J gene TRBJ1-2; no reliable D call. CDR1 is SNHLY and CDR2 is FYNNEI in the germline V gene. This CDR3 contains 13 residues. V dropped 0 bases and J dropped 4 bases, with 6 bases sitting between them. CDR3 DNA: TGTGCCAGCAGTGAAGCATTCAGCTATGGCTACACCTTC. Its protein is CASSEAFSYGYTF.

This clone came up a few times. The chain carries TRBV6-6 and TRBJ1-5; D may be TRBD1 (6 bases). The CDR3 loop spans 15 amino acids. With 7 bases removed from V and 8 bases from J, the gap between germline ends came to 21 bases. Germline CDR1 and CDR2: MNHNY and SVGAGI (reference sequence). The CDR3 bases are TGTGCCAGCACCGTAACTTTAAAAGGGGGTAAGCCCCAGCATTTT. It codes for CASTVTLKGGKPQHF.

The rearrangement links TRBV7-2 to TRBJ2-7, with TRBD1 matching 9 bases. The CDR3 is 15 amino acids. CDR1 is SGHTA, CDR2 FQGNSA, per germline. The ends lost 3 bases at V and 2 bases at J; junction bases unmatched: 5. The CDR3 here is CASSLDRGRPYEQYF. The CDR3 nucleotides read TGTGCCAGCAGCTTGGACAGGGGACGACCCTACGAGCAGTACTTC.

This chain uses TRBV5-1 with TRBJ2-5; TRBD1 aligns across 7 bases. CDR1 is SGHRS and CDR2 is YFSETQ in the germline V gene. The length of the CDR3 is 15 residues. V shed 4 bases and J 5 bases; nucleotides not matched to a gene: 11. The DNA of the CDR3 is TGCGCCAGCAGCCAAATACAGGGGCTGCAGGAGACCCAGTACTTC. Translating gives CASSQIQGLQETQYF. Full variable domain (missing parts from reference TRBV5-1 and TRBJ2-5): KAGVTQTPRYLIKTRGQQVTLSCSPISGHRSVSWYQQTPGQGLQFLFEYFSETQRNKGNFPGRFSGRQFSNSRSEMNVSTLELGDSALYLCASSQIQGLQETQYFGPGTRLLVL.

The V and J genes are TRBV29-1 and TRBJ2-3, with 7 bases fitting TRBD2. In germline, CDR1 is SQVTM, CDR2 ANQGSEA. Trimming at V came to 6 bases and at J to 3 bases, leaving 12 bases not matched to a gene. The CDR3 length is 15 residues. CDR3 in amino acids: CSVSWPGLQTDTQYF. CDR3 DNA: TGCAGCGTCTCCTGGCCGGGACTACAAACAGATACGCAGTATTTT.

The chain couples TRBV4-1 to TRBJ1-2; 7 nucleotides line up with TRBD1. This CDR3 has 15 residues. Germline loops: CDR1 MGHRA, CDR2 YSYEKL. The J segment lost 8 bases and the V segment lost 5 bases, leaving 14 bases of the junction unmatched. CDR3 amino acids: CASSTSDRSIGGYTF. CDR3 coding DNA: TGCGCCAGCAGCACCTCGGACAGGTCAATTGGCGGCTACACCTTC.

This rearrangement joins TRBV25-1 to TRBJ1-2, with TRBD1 matching 9 bases. J gave up 3 bases and V 6 bases, and 11 bases lay outside the gene matches. Germline V gene data show CDR1 as MGHDK and CDR2 as SYGVNS. This CDR3 is built from 16 residues. CDR3 sequence (DNA): TGTGCCAGCAGAGAAACCGGGACAGGGATGTACTATGGCTACACCTTC. This sequence encodes CASRETGTGMYYGYTF.

The chain combines TRBV25-1 with TRBJ2-1; 9 bases map to TRBD1. V gave up 1 base and J gave up 5 bases; unmatched junction bases: 3. The germline CDR1 and CDR2 sequences are MGHDK and SYGVNS. The CDR3 has 15 amino acids. CDR3 bases: TGTGCCAGCAGTGAATCGAGGACAGGGGACAATGAGCAGTTCTTC. Its translation: CASSESRTGDNEQFF.

The chain has TRBV10-2 and TRBJ2-2; D gene uncertain. The CDR3 has 15 amino acids. The germline V gene has CDR1 WSHSY and CDR2 SAAADI. V was shortened by 7 bases and J by 0 bases, with 12 bases between the two germline ends. The CDR3 sequence is CASMLSTTNTGELFF. CDR3 sequence (DNA): TGCGCCAGCATGTTGAGCACTACGAACACCGGGGAGCTGTTTTTT.

The chain combines TRBV7-9 with TRBJ2-1; 9 bases are a match to TRBD2. With V trimmed by 2 bases and J by 2 bases, 4 bases remained unmatched. Per germline, CDR1 SEHNR and CDR2 FQNEAQ (reference sequence). The CDR3 has 16 residues. The CDR3 sequence: CASSLRRGGTYNEQFF. The CDR3 coding sequence is TGTGCCAGCAGCTTACGGCGGGGGGGTACCTACAATGAGCAGTTCTTC.

This chain joins TRBV2 and TRBJ1-5; D not resolved. This CDR3 spans 14 amino acids. CDR1 is SNHLY and CDR2 is FYNNEI in the germline V gene. The V end lost 4 bases, the J end lost 2 bases, and 9 bases lay between the germline ends. CDR3 in amino acids: CASSAGPGNQPQHF. The CDR3 region has the DNA TGTGCCAGCAGTGCAGGCCCCGGCAATCAGCCCCAGCATTTT. The full variable domain, its missing parts supplied by reference TRBV2 and TRBJ1-5, is EPEVTQTPSHQVTQMGQEVILRCVPISNHLYFYWYRQILGQKVEFLVSFYNNEISEKSEIFDDQFSVERPDGSNFTLKIRSTKLEDSAMYFCASSAGPGNQPQHFGDGTRLSIL.

This chain's CDR3 is CASSLSTGISSPLHF. The CDR3, as DNA: TGTGCCAGCAGTTTATCGACGGGGATAAGTTCACCCCTCCACTTT. This rearrangement joins TRBV27 to TRBJ1-6; D is uncertain. The CDR3 runs 15 residues. The V gene's germline CDR1 is MNHEY and CDR2 SMNVEV (reference sequence). V dropped 0 bases and J dropped 9 bases, with 12 bases sitting between them.

V usage is TRBV6-5 and J usage is TRBJ1-2, with a weak D call TRBD1 (6 bases). Trimming shortened V by 0 bases and J by 2 bases, and 10 bases separated the two germline ends. Germline CDR1 and CDR2: MNHEY and SVGAGI. This CDR3 contains 15 residues. The CDR3 DNA reads TGTGCCAGCAGTTACTCAGGGGGTACAAACTATGGCTACACCTTC. Translation gives CASSYSGGTNYGYTF.

The V call is TRBV6-4, the J call TRBJ2-3, with D maybe TRBD1 (6 bases). Germline-derived CDR1 and CDR2 are MRHNA and SNTAGT. The CDR3 contains 12 residues. V lost 2 bases, J lost 7 bases, and 7 bases lay in between. As DNA, the CDR3 is TGTGCCAGCAGTGACCAGGGGAATACGCAGTATTTT. Residues: CASSDQGNTQYF.

V gene TRBV10-3 combines with J gene TRBJ1-6; TRBD1 is a possible D gene (6 bases). The CDR3 has 14 amino acids. Per the germline V gene, CDR1 is ENHRY and CDR2 is SYGVKD. Trimming took 5 bases from V and 7 from J, leaving 12 bases between them. DNA of the CDR3: TGTGCCATCAGTACAGACAGGTCGAATTCACCCCTCCACTTT. This gives the protein CAISTDRSNSPLHF.

This clone was seen only once. The chain is built from TRBV30 and TRBJ2-3; D might be TRBD2 (5 bases). The CDR3 length is 14 residues. Trimming took off 0 bases at V and 1 base at J, with 8 bases between the two ends. Germline V gene sequence: CDR1 GTSNPN, CDR2 SVGIG (reference sequence). The CDR3 reads CAWSVRTGTDTQYF. The CDR3 DNA reads TGTGCCTGGAGTGTTAGGACTGGCACAGATACGCAGTATTTT. Full variable domain (missing parts from reference TRBV30 and TRBJ2-3): SQTIHQWPATLVQPVGSPLSLECTVEGTSNPNLYWYRQAAGRGLQLLFYSVGIGQISSEVPQNLSASRPQDRQFILSSKKLLLSDSGFYLCAWSVRTGTDTQYFGPGTRLTVL.

V gene TRBV11-2 combines with J gene TRBJ2-5; 10 bases fit TRBD2. Germline CDR1 and CDR2: SGHAT and FQNNGV. With V trimmed by 5 bases and J by 5 bases, 14 bases remained unmatched. CDR3 length: 17 amino acids. The CDR3 region is CASSPLGLAGERETQYF. CDR3 nucleotide sequence: TGTGCCAGCAGCCCTCTCGGCCTAGCGGGGGAACGGGAGACCCAGTACTTC. The full variable domain, in which reference TRBV11-2 and TRBJ2-5 provide the parts outside the CDR3, is EAGVAQSPRYKIIEKRQSVAFWCNPISGHATLYWYQQILGQGPKLLIQFQNNGVVDDSQLPKDRFSAERLKGVDSTLKIQPAKLEDSAVYLCASSPLGLAGERETQYFGPGTRLLVL.

J is TRBJ2-3 and V is TRBV7-9; D is unclear. The germline V and J ends were trimmed by 7 bases and 2 bases, with 16 bases remaining between them. The CDR3 sequence is 15 residues long. Germline V gene lookup returns CDR1 SEHNR and CDR2 FQNEAQ (reference sequence). The CDR3 sequence: CASNRGGDHTDTQYF. The CDR3 nucleotides are TGTGCCAGCAACCGAGGCGGAGACCACACAGATACGCAGTATTTT. The full variable domain, its missing parts supplied by reference TRBV7-9 and TRBJ2-3, is DTGVSQNPRHKITKRGQNVTFRCDPISEHNRLYWYRQTLGQGPEFLTYFQNEAQLEKSRLLSDRFSAERPKGSFSTLEIQRTEQGDSAMYLCASNRGGDHTDTQYFGPGTRLTVL.

V is TRBV27 and J is TRBJ2-7, with D possibly matching TRBD2 (5 bases). Trimming removed 5 bases from V and 4 bases from J, with 15 bases in between. Germline values: CDR1 MNHEY, CDR2 SMNVEV (reference sequence). The CDR3 covers 14 residues. The CDR3 protein is CASSHPTGNYEQYF. Here the CDR3 DNA reads TGTGCCAGCAGTCACCCTACGGGGAATTACGAGCAGTACTTC.

The chain is built from TRBV6-6 and TRBJ1-2; 10 bases match TRBD1. Looked up from germline, CDR1 is MNHNY and CDR2 is SVGAGI (reference sequence). Trimming removed 5 bases from V and 5 bases from J; junction bases left unmatched: 5. The CDR3 has 14 residues. The CDR3 region is CASSEGQGLYGYTF. The CDR3 DNA reads as TGTGCCAGCAGTGAGGGACAGGGGCTTTATGGCTACACCTTC.

CDR3 in amino acids: CASSEQGQYPSNQPQHF. CDR3 DNA: TGCGCCAGCAGTGAGCAGGGACAGTACCCTAGCAATCAGCCCCAGCATTTT. The chain uses TRBV10-2 and TRBJ1-5; 7 bases fit TRBD1. Germline assignment: CDR1 WSHSY and CDR2 SAAADI. This CDR3 is built from 17 residues. V was pared by 2 bases and J by 0 bases, with 7 bases of the junction left unmatched.

V is TRBV28 and J is TRBJ1-2; 12 nucleotides agree with TRBD1. The V gene's germline CDR1 is MDHEN and CDR2 SYDVKM. The V segment lost 4 bases and the J segment 5 bases; nucleotides outside the gene matches: 2. CDR3 length: 14 residues. Here the CDR3 DNA reads TGTGCCAGCAGTTCGGGACAGGGGGCTTATGGCTACACCTTC. Protein: CASSSGQGAYGYTF.

The chain recombines TRBV27 with TRBJ2-1, with 12 bases lining up with TRBD2. The CDR3 consists of 16 residues. Germline assignment: CDR1 MNHEY and CDR2 SMNVEV (reference sequence). The V segment lost 5 bases and the J segment 8 bases; nucleotides outside the gene matches: 10. The CDR3: CASSPLAGGQSHEQFF. The CDR3, as DNA: TGTGCCAGCAGTCCCCTAGCGGGGGGGCAATCCCATGAGCAGTTCTTC.

V usage is TRBV5-6 and J usage is TRBJ2-7; TRBD2 might be the D (5 bases). Germline-derived CDR1 and CDR2 are SGHDT and YYEEEE. With 4 bases removed from V and 6 bases from J, the gap between germline ends came to 14 bases. The CDR3 length is 13 residues. CDR3 in amino acids: CASSPGNTPEQYF. In DNA form, the CDR3 reads TGTGCCAGCAGCCCCGGGAACACCCCCGAGCAGTACTTC.

The chain combines TRBV5-8 with TRBJ2-1; tentatively, D is TRBD1 (6 bases). Trimming left V 5 bases short and J 10 bases short, with 13 bases between. The CDR3 sequence is 12 residues long. Germline assignment: CDR1 SGHTS and CDR2 YDEGEE. The CDR3 DNA reads as TGTGCCAGCAGGACCACAGGGAGCGAGCAGTTCTTC. Protein: CASRTTGSEQFF.

The V call is TRBV25-1, the J call TRBJ1-2, with 8 bases that match TRBD1. Germline CDR1 and CDR2: MGHDK and SYGVNS. V lost 6 bases, J lost 5 bases, and 17 bases stayed unmatched. CDR3 length: 17 residues. In nucleotides, the CDR3 is TGTGCCAGCAGGCTGGGGTTAAGGGACAGGATACGGTATGGCTACACCTTC. Protein product: CASRLGLRDRIRYGYTF.

This clone has only one observation. This chain links TRBV10-3 with TRBJ1-2; D might be TRBD1 (5 bases). V was cut by 11 bases and J by 0 bases, with 13 bases left in between. The germline CDR1 and CDR2 sequences are ENHRY and SYGVKD. CDR3 length: 13 residues. In DNA form, the CDR3 reads TGTGCCCCCCGGGGGGGAGCTAACTATGGCTACACCTTC. Protein: CAPRGGANYGYTF.

In its sample, this clone was seen a few times. The chain carries TRBV10-3 and TRBJ2-1; 8 bases match TRBD1. Per germline, CDR1 ENHRY and CDR2 SYGVKD. The CDR3 spans 16 residues. J was trimmed by 7 bases and V by 2 bases; bases with no gene match: 10. The CDR3: CAISERQGSQDNEQFF. The CDR3 DNA is TGTGCCATCAGTGAGCGACAGGGGTCCCAGGATAATGAGCAGTTCTTC.